This is a list of T cell receptor beta chains from one sample in a study of T-cell memory formation after mild COVID-19. A single record per CDR3 protein comes from TCRdb applying MiXCR to the 5' RACE reads. The repertoire has hundreds of thousands of distinct CDR3 sequences, about a sixth of them found once; the top ten carry about 12%. Sequencing was carried out using PBMCs or a T cell subset sorted from them (not recorded which). These receptors were taken from an adult woman who had mild COVID-19 (a few samples of this study predate the infection). Cell type and time point are not known. Each CDR3 is given with its conserved first and last residue. Each record gives: D gene, clone size, J gene, V gene, CDR3 protein, CDR3 DNA. A D gene is named only where the DNA matches it firmly. Not every row has a clone size; where given, it reads once, few, many or a size class.

>.|few|TRBJ2-2|TRBV7-2
CASRGMAGELFF
TGTGCCAGCAGAGGGATGGCCGGGGAGCTGTTTTTT
>.|.|TRBJ1-1|TRBV14
CASSQDMPTGAFF
TGTGCCAGCAGCCAAGATATGCCAACTGGGGCTTTCTTT
>.|few|TRBJ1-1|TRBV27
CASTSSTLGGRRNTEAFF
TGTGCCAGCACGTCTTCAACCCTGGGGGGTCGGAGGAACACTGAAGCTTTCTTT
>.|few|TRBJ1-1|TRBV7-9
CASSLAEGLNTEAFF
TGTGCCAGCAGCTTAGCAGAAGGGCTGAACACTGAAGCTTTCTTT
>.|.|TRBJ1-6|TRBV3-1
CASSQGSGGRAPLHF
TGTGCCAGCAGCCAAGGTTCCGGGGGCAGGGCACCCCTCCACTTT
>.|few|TRBJ2-1|TRBV21-1
CASRPEQGWGEQFF
TGTGCCAGCAGGCCAGAGCAGGGTTGGGGTGAACAGTTCTTC
>TRBD1|few|TRBJ1-5|TRBV7-9
CASSSGQYNQPQHF
TGTGCCAGCAGCTCGGGACAGTACAATCAGCCCCAGCATTTT
>.|.|TRBJ1-3|TRBV7-2
CASSLVAGAGNTIYF
TGTGCCAGCAGCTTAGTGGCAGGGGCTGGAAACACCATATATTTT
>.|few|TRBJ2-2|TRBV5-1
CASSLSVGTNTGELFF
TGCGCCAGCAGCTTATCCGTCGGGACCAACACCGGGGAGCTGTTTTTT
>TRBD2|.|TRBJ2-2|TRBV7-7
CATKSGGNTGELFF
TGTGCTACTAAAAGCGGGGGTAACACCGGGGAGCTGTTTTTT
>.|.|TRBJ2-7|TRBV6-1
CASSVGPGQYF
TGTGCCAGCAGTGTCGGGCCGGGGCAGTACTTC
>.|.|TRBJ1-2|TRBV5-1
CASSIGTYGYTF
TGCGCCAGCAGCATAGGAACCTATGGCTACACCTTC
>.|few|TRBJ2-4|TRBV15
CATSKETDIAKNIQYF
TGTGCCACCAGCAAAGAAACCGACATAGCCAAAAACATTCAGTACTTC
>.|.|TRBJ2-2|TRBV20-1
CSAREVVTGELFF
TGCAGTGCTAGAGAGGTTGTCACCGGGGAGCTGTTTTTT
>TRBD1|few|TRBJ1-3|TRBV4-2
CASSQSGGFLNTIYF
TGTGCCAGCAGCCAGTCAGGGGGCTTTTTAAACACCATATATTTT
>.|.|TRBJ1-1|TRBV5-1
CASSSREGWTEAFF
TGCGCCAGCAGCTCTAGGGAGGGATGGACTGAAGCTTTCTTT
>.|.|TRBJ1-1|TRBV7-7
CASSLAPREGGQNTEAFF
TGTGCCAGCAGCTTAGCGCCCCGCGAGGGGGGTCAGAACACTGAAGCTTTCTTT
>.|.|TRBJ2-5|TRBV5-1
CASSLASGDRETQYF
TGCGCCAGCAGCTTGGCCTCGGGGGACCGTGAGACCCAGTACTTC
>.|many|TRBJ2-7|TRBV5-1
CASSLVGAAYEQYF
TGTGCCAGCAGTTTAGTAGGGGCTGCCTACGAGCAGTACTTC
>.|few|TRBJ2-1|TRBV27
CASSRTGRMFF
TGTGCCAGCAGTCGAACAGGGCGGATGTTCTTC
>.|.|TRBJ2-3|TRBV12-3/TRBV12-4
CASSLVGRTDTQYF
TGTGCCAGCAGTTTAGTGGGACGCACAGATACGCAGTATTTT
>.|.|TRBJ2-7|TRBV5-1
CASSPPGGAHEQYF
TGCGCCAGCAGCCCCCCTGGGGGGGCTCACGAGCAGTACTTC
>.|many|TRBJ2-7|TRBV7-3
CASSLYRDTEQYF
TGTGCCAGCAGCTTGTACCGGGACACCGAGCAGTACTTC
>.|.|TRBJ1-4|TRBV12-3/TRBV12-4
CASSWGVTKLFF
TGTGCCAGCAGTTGGGGGGTGACGAAACTGTTTTTT
>TRBD1|.|TRBJ2-7|TRBV6-2/TRBV6-3
CASRPGQRNYEQYF
TGTGCCAGCAGGCCGGGACAGAGGAACTACGAGCAGTACTTC
>TRBD2|.|TRBJ2-2|TRBV7-3
CASSLRSTSGGNGELFF
TGTGCCAGCAGCTTAAGGTCCACTAGCGGGGGAAACGGGGAGCTGTTTTTT
>.|few|TRBJ1-5|TRBV12-3/TRBV12-4
CASSLAESQPQHF
TGTGCCAGCAGTTTAGCGGAATCTCAGCCCCAGCATTTT
>.|few|TRBJ2-7|TRBV10-3
CAIRGKYEQYF
TGTGCCATCAGAGGGAAATACGAGCAGTACTTC
>.|few|TRBJ1-5|TRBV6-2/TRBV6-3
CASSQDSLQPQHF
TGTGCCAGCAGTCAGGACAGTCTGCAGCCCCAGCATTTT
>.|few|TRBJ1-3|TRBV3-1
CASSQESLGSGNTIYF
TGTGCCAGCAGCCAAGAGAGTCTAGGCTCTGGAAACACCATATATTTT
>.|few|TRBJ2-5|TRBV5-1
CASSLTGAQETQYF
TGCGCCAGCAGCTTGACGGGGGCCCAAGAGACCCAGTACTTC
>.|many|TRBJ2-1|TRBV29-1
CSVGGGEIGPEQFF
TGCAGCGTTGGAGGCGGGGAAATAGGACCTGAGCAGTTCTTC
>.|few|TRBJ2-7|TRBV5-1
CASSLSQADEQYF
TGCGCCAGCAGCTTGTCTCAAGCCGACGAGCAGTACTTC
>TRBD1|few|TRBJ1-2|TRBV12-3/TRBV12-4
CASTTGDLDYGYTF
TGTGCCAGCACCACAGGGGATTTGGACTATGGCTACACCTTC
>.|many|TRBJ2-5|TRBV5-1
CASSLEHLETQYF
TGCGCCAGCAGCTTGGAACATCTCGAGACCCAGTACTTC
>TRBD2|.|TRBJ2-5|TRBV6-1
CASTPVAGDQETQYF
TGTGCCAGCACGCCGGTCGCGGGGGATCAAGAGACCCAGTACTTC
>.|.|TRBJ2-1|TRBV30
CACGYNEQFF
TGTGCCTGCGGGTACAATGAGCAGTTCTTC
>.|many|TRBJ2-7|TRBV12-3/TRBV12-4
CASSFKGRNSYEQYF
TGTGCCAGCAGTTTTAAGGGACGGAACTCCTACGAGCAGTACTTC
>TRBD2|.|TRBJ2-3|TRBV7-9
CASSPGTSGRGTDTQYF
TGTGCCAGCAGCCCCGGGACTAGCGGGAGGGGCACAGATACGCAGTATTTT
>TRBD2|.|TRBJ2-3|TRBV6-5
CASSYGGRGPDTQYF
TGTGCCAGCAGTTACGGCGGGAGGGGGCCAGATACGCAGTATTTT
>.|.|TRBJ2-7|TRBV19
CASSIPDGYEQYF
TGTGCCAGTAGTATCCCGGACGGATACGAGCAGTACTTC
>.|many|TRBJ2-1|TRBV6-2/TRBV6-3
CASGRNEQFF
TGTGCCAGCGGGAGAAATGAGCAGTTCTTC
>.|many|TRBJ2-1|TRBV5-1
CASSLGTRADEQFF
TGCGCCAGCAGCCTCGGGACTCGCGCGGATGAGCAGTTCTTC
>.|.|TRBJ2-3|TRBV18
CASSPPQGTSTDTQYF
TGTGCCAGCTCACCTCCCCAGGGAACCAGCACAGATACGCAGTATTTT
>TRBD2|.|TRBJ2-5|TRBV13
CASSTRTSGRETQYF
TGTGCCAGCAGCACACGGACTAGCGGGAGGGAGACCCAGTACTTC
>.|.|TRBJ2-7|TRBV18
CASSPLSGLGEQYF
TGTGCCAGCTCACCACTTTCGGGGTTGGGTGAGCAGTACTTC
>.|.|TRBJ2-1|TRBV7-8
CASSFGGTEADEQFF
TGTGCCAGCAGCTTTGGCGGAACTGAAGCTGATGAGCAGTTCTTC
>TRBD2|.|TRBJ2-7|TRBV6-6
CASNKASGSHEQYF
TGTGCCAGCAATAAAGCTAGCGGGAGTCACGAGCAGTACTTC
>TRBD2|.|TRBJ2-3|TRBV5-1
CASSLVGGGIDTDTQYF
TGCGCCAGCAGCTTGGTTGGCGGGGGGATCGACACAGATACGCAGTATTTT
>.|.|TRBJ1-1|TRBV5-6
CASSWGLPNTEAFF
TGTGCCAGCAGCTGGGGACTCCCGAACACTGAAGCTTTCTTT
>.|.|TRBJ1-1|TRBV7-3
CASSLIRGYGTEAFF
TGTGCCAGCAGCTTAATCCGAGGGTACGGCACTGAAGCTTTCTTT
>.|.|TRBJ1-2|TRBV14
CASSQGGSNYGYTF
TGTGCCAGCAGCCAAGGAGGAAGCAACTATGGCTACACCTTC